This T cell receptor beta chain was observed in a study of tumor and adjacent non-tumor tissue in lung cancer. Study-wide background: On average, productive TCRbeta reads reached about 4.17 million per sample.

A modified ARM-PCR protocol with three rounds of nested PCR amplified TCRbeta. TCRdb recomputed calls from the multiplex PCR reads with MiXCR, one row per CDR3 protein. The data contain over 110,000 distinct CDR3 sequences, roughly 66% of them singletons. Germline V gene data show CDR1 as DFQATT and CDR2 as SNEGSKA (reference sequence). V was trimmed by 7 bases and J by 9 bases, leaving 22 bases between them. The CDR3 length is 14 residues. This sample's RNA came from whole unsorted tissue. The chain is built from TRBV20-1 and TRBJ2-4; perhaps TRBD2 as D (7 bases). This clonotype was obtained from a man between 60 and 75 years old with small cell lung cancer. The sample was lung tumor tissue. The CDR3 region has the DNA TGCAGTGTTACAGGCGGGAGCGAGGGGGGCATTCAGTACTTC. Its protein product is CSVTGGSEGGIQYF.